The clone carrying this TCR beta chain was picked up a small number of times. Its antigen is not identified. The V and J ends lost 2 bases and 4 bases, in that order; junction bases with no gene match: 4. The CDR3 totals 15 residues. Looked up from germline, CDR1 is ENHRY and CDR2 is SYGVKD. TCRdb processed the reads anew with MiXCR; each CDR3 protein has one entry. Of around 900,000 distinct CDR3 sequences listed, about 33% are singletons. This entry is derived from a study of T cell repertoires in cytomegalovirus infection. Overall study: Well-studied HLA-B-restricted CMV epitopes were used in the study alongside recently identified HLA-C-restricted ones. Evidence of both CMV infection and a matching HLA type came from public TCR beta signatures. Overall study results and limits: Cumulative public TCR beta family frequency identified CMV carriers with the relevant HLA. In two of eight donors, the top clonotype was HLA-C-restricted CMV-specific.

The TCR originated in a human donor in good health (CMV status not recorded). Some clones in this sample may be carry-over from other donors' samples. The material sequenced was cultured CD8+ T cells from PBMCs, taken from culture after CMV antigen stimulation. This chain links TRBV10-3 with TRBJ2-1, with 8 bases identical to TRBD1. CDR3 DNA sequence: TGTGCCATCAGTGAGGCAGGGGGCTTATACAATGAGCAGTTCTTC. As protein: CAISEAGGLYNEQFF.